This T cell receptor beta chain was documented in a study of cytomegalovirus exposure and HLA in healthy donors. Study conclusions and caveats: Later work associated fewer than 20,000 TCR beta sequences with HLA alleles at 0.05 false discovery rate. Analyzed later, association rates of TCRs varied across HLA loci, with DRB1 most and HLA-C fewest. V segments that were indistinguishable, TRBV6-2 and TRBV6-3 among them, were omitted from analysis.

This CDR3 has 15 residues. Trimming removed 1 base from V and 4 bases from J; junction bases left unmatched: 5. Germline V gene sequence: CDR1 SEHNR, CDR2 FQNEAQ (reference sequence). Both 60 Vbeta primers and 13 Jbeta primers went into the PCR. This table comes from immunoSEQ multiplex PCR, and its TCRdb copy is limited to in-frame clones, with some not included. The table has over 70,000 clones, over 55% seen once; the top ten hold 20% to 25%. As regards this clone: The antigen is undetermined.

The clonotype originates from a woman in her forties or fifties in good health and CMV-seropositive. Specimen: PBMCs. The J gene is TRBJ1-2, the V gene TRBV7-9; 8 bases are shared with TRBD1. The CDR3 protein is CASSLEGDRSYGYTF. The CDR3 bases are TGTGCCAGCAGCTTAGAAGGGGACAGGAGCTATGGCTACACCTTC.